This paragraph covers one T cell receptor (beta chain) sequence. What it binds is not known. Germline loops: CDR1 SGHTA, CDR2 FQGTGA. CDR3 length: 15 residues. The V and J ends lost 0 bases and 0 bases respectively, with 6 bases between them. The PCR had 60 Vbeta and 13 Jbeta primers. Source study methods: Later analysis identified tens of millions of unique TCR beta chains, 10 million to 12 million shared. Sequencing was performed with immunoSEQ multiplex PCR; in TCRdb, only in-frame clones are kept and a portion is missing. The V and J calls and the clone size are those of that table, but D and trimming were determined from the DNA. The table has about 160,000 clones, 81% seen once. The record originates from a study of cytomegalovirus exposure and HLA in healthy donors. Study results and limitations: A later analysis showed HLA-associated TCR beta chains outstripping equally common others in clonal expansion.

The sequenced material came from PBMCs. The rearrangement links TRBV7-3 to TRBJ2-1; no reliable D call. The TCR comes from a woman aged 18-29 years in good health and CMV-seronegative. The CDR3 here is CASSLTLSSYNEQFF. The CDR3 nucleotides read TGTGCCAGCAGCTTAACTCTGAGCTCCTACAATGAGCAGTTCTTC.